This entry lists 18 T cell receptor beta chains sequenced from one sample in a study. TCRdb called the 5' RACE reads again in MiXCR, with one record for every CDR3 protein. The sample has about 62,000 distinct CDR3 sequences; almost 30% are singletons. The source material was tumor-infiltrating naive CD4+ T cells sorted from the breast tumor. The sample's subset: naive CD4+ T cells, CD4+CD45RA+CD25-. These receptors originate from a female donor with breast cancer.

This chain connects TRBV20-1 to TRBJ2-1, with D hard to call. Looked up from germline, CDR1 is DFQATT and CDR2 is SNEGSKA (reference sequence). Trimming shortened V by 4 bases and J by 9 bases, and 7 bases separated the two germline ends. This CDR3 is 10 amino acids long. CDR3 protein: CSATGVEQFF. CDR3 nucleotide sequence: TGCAGTGCTACTGGGGTTGAGCAGTTCTTC.

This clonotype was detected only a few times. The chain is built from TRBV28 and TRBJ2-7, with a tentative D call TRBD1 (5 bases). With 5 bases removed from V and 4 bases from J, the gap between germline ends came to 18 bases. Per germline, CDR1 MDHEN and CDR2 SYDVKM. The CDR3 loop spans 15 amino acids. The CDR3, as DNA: TGTGCCAGCAGTACGTACAGGTCCGACTCTTACGAGCAGTACTTC. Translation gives CASSTYRSDSYEQYF.

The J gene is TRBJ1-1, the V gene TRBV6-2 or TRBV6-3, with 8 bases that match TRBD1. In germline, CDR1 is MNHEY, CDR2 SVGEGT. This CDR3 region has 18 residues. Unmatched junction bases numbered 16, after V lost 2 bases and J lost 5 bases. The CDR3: CASSYPAVWTGRRTEAFF. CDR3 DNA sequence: TGTGCCAGCAGTTACCCGGCTGTCTGGACAGGGAGGCGAACTGAAGCTTTCTTT.

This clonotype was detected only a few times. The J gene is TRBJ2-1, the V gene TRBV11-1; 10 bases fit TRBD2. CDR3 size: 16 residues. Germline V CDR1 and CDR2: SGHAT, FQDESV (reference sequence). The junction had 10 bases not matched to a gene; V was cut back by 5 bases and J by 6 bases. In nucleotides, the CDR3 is TGTGCCAGCAGCCGCGCCGGGACTAGCGTGTCCAATGAGCAGTTCTTC. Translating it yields CASSRAGTSVSNEQFF.

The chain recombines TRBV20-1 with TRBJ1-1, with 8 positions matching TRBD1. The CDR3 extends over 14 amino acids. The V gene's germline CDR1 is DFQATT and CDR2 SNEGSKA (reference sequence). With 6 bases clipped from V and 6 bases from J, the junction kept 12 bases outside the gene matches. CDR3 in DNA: TGCAGTGCGCCGGGACAGGACAAGTACGCTGAAGCTTTCTTT. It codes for CSAPGQDKYAEAFF.

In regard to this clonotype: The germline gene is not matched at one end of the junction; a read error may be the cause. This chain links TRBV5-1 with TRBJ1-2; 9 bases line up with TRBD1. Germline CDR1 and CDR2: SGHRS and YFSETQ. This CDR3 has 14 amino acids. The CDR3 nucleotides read TGCGCCAGCAGCTCACCGGGACAGGGACCTGGCTACGCCTTC. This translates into CASSSPGQGPGYAF.

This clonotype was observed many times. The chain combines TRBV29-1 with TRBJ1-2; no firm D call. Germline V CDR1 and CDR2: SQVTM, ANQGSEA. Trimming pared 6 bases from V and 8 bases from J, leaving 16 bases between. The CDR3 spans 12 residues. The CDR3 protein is CSVGSWGGGYTF. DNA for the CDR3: TGCAGCGTCGGAAGTTGGGGAGGGGGCTACACCTTC.

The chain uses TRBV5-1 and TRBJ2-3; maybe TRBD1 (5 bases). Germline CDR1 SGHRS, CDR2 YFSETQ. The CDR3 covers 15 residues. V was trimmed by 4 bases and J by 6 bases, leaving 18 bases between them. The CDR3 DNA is TGCGCCAGCAGCCAGCAGGGCATTCGTTCCGATACGCAGTATTTT. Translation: CASSQQGIRSDTQYF.

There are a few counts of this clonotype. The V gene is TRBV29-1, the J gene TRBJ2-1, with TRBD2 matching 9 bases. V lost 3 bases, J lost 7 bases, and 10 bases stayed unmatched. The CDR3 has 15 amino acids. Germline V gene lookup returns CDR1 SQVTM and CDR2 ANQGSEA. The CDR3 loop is CSVDGAGGLLNEQFF. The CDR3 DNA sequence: TGCAGCGTTGATGGAGCGGGAGGCCTCCTTAATGAGCAGTTCTTC.

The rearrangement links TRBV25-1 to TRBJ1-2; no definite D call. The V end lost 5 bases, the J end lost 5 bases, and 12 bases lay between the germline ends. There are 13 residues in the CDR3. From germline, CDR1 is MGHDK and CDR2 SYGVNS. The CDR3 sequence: CASSLIEGYGYTF. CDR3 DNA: TGTGCCAGCAGTTTAATAGAGGGTTATGGCTACACCTTC.

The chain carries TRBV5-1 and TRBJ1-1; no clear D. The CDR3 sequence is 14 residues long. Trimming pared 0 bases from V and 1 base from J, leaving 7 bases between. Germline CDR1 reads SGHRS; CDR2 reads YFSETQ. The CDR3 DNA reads TGCGCCAGCAGCTTGGGATTGAAGAACACTGAAGCTTTCTTT. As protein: CASSLGLKNTEAFF.

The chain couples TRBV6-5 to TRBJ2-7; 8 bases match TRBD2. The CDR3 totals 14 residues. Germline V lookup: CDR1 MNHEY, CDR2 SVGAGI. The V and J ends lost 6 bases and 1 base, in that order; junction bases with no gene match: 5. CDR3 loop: CASRQLAVSYEQYF. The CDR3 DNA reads TGTGCCAGCAGACAACTAGCGGTTTCCTACGAGCAGTACTTC.

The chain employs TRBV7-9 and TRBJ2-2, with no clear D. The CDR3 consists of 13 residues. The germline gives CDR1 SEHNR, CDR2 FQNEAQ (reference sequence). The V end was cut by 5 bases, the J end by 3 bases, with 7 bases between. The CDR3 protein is CASSPSYTGELFF. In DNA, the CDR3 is TGTGCCAGCAGCCCCAGCTACACCGGGGAGCTGTTTTTT.

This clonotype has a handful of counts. The CDR3 protein is CASRPGPRVLSAKNIQYF. CDR3 coding DNA: TGTGCCAGCAGGCCCGGGCCCAGGGTCCTCTCTGCCAAAAACATTCAGTACTTC. The chain uses TRBV6-2 or TRBV6-3 and TRBJ2-4; a possible D gene is TRBD1 (5 bases). The CDR3 runs to 18 residues. Germline loops: CDR1 MNHEY, CDR2 SVGEGT. The V and J ends lost 6 bases and 1 base respectively, with 22 bases between them.

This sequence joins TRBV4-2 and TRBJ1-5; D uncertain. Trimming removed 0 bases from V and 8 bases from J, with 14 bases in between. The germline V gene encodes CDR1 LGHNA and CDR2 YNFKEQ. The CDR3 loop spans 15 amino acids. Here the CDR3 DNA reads TGTGCCAGCAGCCAAGAGGGCAGTGTCGACGAGCCCCAGCATTTT. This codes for CASSQEGSVDEPQHF.

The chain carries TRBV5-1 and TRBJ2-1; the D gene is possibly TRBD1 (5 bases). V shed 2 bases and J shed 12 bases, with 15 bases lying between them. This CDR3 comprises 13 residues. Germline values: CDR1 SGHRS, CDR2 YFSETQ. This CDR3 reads CASSFQGGSGQFF. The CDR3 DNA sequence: TGCGCCAGCAGCTTCCAGGGTGGTAGTGGGCAGTTCTTC. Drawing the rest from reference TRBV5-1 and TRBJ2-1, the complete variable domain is KAGVTQTPRYLIKTRGQQVTLSCSPISGHRSVSWYQQTPGQGLQFLFEYFSETQRNKGNFPGRFSGRQFSNSRSEMNVSTLELGDSALYLCASSFQGGSGQFFGPGTRLTVL.

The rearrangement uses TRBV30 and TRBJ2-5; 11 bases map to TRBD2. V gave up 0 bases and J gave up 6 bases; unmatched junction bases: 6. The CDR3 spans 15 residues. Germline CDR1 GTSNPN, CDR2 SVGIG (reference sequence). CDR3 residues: CAWSVRSGGAKTQYF. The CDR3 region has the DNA TGTGCCTGGAGTGTACGTAGCGGGGGGGCGAAGACCCAGTACTTC.

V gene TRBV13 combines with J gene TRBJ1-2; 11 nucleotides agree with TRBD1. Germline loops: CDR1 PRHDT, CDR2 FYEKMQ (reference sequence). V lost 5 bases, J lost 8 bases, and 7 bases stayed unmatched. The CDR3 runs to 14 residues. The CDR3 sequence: CASSLGQGAFGYTF. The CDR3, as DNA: TGTGCCAGCAGCCTCGGACAGGGGGCCTTCGGCTACACCTTC.